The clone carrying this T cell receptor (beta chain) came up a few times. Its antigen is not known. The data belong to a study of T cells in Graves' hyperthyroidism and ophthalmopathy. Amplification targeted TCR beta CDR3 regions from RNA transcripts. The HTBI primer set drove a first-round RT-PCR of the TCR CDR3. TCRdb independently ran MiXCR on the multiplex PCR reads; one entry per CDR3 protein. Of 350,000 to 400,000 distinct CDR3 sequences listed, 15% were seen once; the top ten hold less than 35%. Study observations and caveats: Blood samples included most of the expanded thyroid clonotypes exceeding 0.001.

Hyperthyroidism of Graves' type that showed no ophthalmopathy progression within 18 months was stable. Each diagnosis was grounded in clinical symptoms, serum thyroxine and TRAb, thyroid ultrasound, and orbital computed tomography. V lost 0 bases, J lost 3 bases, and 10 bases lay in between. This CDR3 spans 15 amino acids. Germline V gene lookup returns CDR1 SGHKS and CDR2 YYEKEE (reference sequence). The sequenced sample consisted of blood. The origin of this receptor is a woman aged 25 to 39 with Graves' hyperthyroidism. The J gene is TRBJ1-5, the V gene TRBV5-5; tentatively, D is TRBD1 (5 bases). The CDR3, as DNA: TGTGCCAGCAGCTTGGAGGGGTTAGACAATCAGCCCCAGCATTTT. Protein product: CASSLEGLDNQPQHF.